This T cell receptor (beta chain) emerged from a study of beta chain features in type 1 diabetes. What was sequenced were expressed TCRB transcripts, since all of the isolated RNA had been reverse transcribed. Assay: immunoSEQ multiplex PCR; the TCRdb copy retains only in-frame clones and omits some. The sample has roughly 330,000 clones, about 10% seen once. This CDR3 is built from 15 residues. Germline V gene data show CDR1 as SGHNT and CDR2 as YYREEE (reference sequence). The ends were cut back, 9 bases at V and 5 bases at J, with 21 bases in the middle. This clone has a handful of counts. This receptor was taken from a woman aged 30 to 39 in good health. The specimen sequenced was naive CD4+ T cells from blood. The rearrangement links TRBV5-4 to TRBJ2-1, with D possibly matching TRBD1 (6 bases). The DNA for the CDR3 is TGTGCCATCCGGAGACAGGTTAGCACACACAATGAGCAGTTCTTC. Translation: CAIRRQVSTHNEQFF.